The 30 T cell receptor beta chains presented below share a single source sample, sequenced in a study of lymphopenia after photon versus proton radiotherapy. Profiling relied on immunoSEQ multiplex PCR, and the TCRdb table lists in-frame clones only, not all of them. The repertoire includes 30,000 to 40,000 clones, roughly 92% of them detected once, and roughly 15% sits in the top ten. Sequencing was performed on peripheral blood, taken from a patient treated with photon-based radiotherapy. Every receptor here comes from a man in his 60s with cholangiocarcinoma.

The chain couples TRBV28 to TRBJ1-2; D perhaps matches TRBD1 (5 bases). Germline V CDR1 and CDR2: MDHEN, SYDVKM. Between the trimmed V and J ends, which lost 3 bases and 2 bases, there was a span of 10 bases. The CDR3 is 14 amino acids. The CDR3 bases are TGTGCCAGCAGTTTCGGGACGGCCAACTATGGCTACACCTTC. It specifies CASSFGTANYGYTF.

The V gene is TRBV5-8, the J gene TRBJ1-5; TRBD1 might be the D (6 bases). V was clipped by 0 bases and J by 7 bases, with 11 bases between them. Germline loops: CDR1 SGHTS, CDR2 YDEGEE. This CDR3 region has 14 residues. CDR3 loop: CASSLAGVGQPQHF. Written as DNA, the CDR3 is TGTGCCAGCAGCTTGGCAGGGGTAGGGCAGCCCCAGCATTTT. The whole variable domain, filled in from reference TRBV5-8 and TRBJ1-5, reads EAGVTQSPTHLIKTRGQQATLRCSPISGHTSVYWYQQALGLGLQFLLWYDEGEERNRGNFPPRFSGRQFPNYSSELNVNALELEDSALYLCASSLAGVGQPQHFGDGTRLSIL.

This clone appeared a few times. The chain combines TRBV11-3 with TRBJ1-4; 10 bases map to TRBD1. CDR1 SGHNT and CDR2 YENEEA come from the germline V gene. J was trimmed by 7 bases and V by 5 bases; bases with no gene match: 7. The CDR3 runs to 15 residues. The CDR3, as DNA: TGTGCCAGCAGCGCCCGACAGGGGGCTTCTGAAAAACTGTTTTTT. Its protein product is CASSARQGASEKLFF.

The genes are TRBV6-6 and TRBJ1-4; the D gene is possibly TRBD1 (6 bases). CDR1 MNHNY and CDR2 SVGAGI come from the germline V gene (reference sequence). V lost 6 bases and J 7 bases, leaving 12 bases between the germline ends. The CDR3 contains 13 residues. CDR3 in DNA: TGTGCCAGCAGCAGGGGATGGGGTGAAAAACTGTTTTTT. It yields the protein CASSRGWGEKLFF.

The sample holds one count of this clone. J is TRBJ1-5 and V is TRBV18, with D uncertain. The CDR3 is made up of 14 amino acids. Looked up from germline, CDR1 is KGHSH and CDR2 is LQKENI. V shed 1 base and J shed 7 bases, with 11 bases lying between them. CDR3 loop: CASSPLQVQQPQHF. The CDR3 DNA reads as TGTGCCAGCTCACCACTCCAGGTTCAGCAGCCCCAGCATTTT.

The chain carries TRBV19 and TRBJ1-5; D not resolved. V lost 9 bases and J 3 bases, leaving 18 bases between the germline ends. The CDR3 is 15 residues long. CDR1 is LNHDA and CDR2 is SQIVND in the germline V gene (reference sequence). DNA for the CDR3: TGTGCCAGCGCTCCTGGTACTGACTCCAATCAGCCCCAGCATTTT. Amino acid sequence: CASAPGTDSNQPQHF.

The chain joins TRBV11-3 to TRBJ2-7, with D possibly being TRBD2 (6 bases). With 3 bases removed from V and 2 bases from J, the gap between germline ends came to 14 bases. The CDR3 length is 15 residues. The germline gives CDR1 SGHNT, CDR2 YENEEA. CDR3 sequence reads: CASSLDGSRAYEQYF. In DNA form, the CDR3 reads TGTGCCAGCAGCTTGGACGGGAGTAGGGCCTACGAGCAGTACTTC.

The rearrangement uses TRBV7-8 and TRBJ2-1, with 11 bases aligning to TRBD2. The CDR3 is 16 amino acids. V lost 0 bases, J lost 8 bases, and 6 bases stayed unmatched. The germline CDR1 and CDR2 sequences are SGHVS and FQNEAQ. For the CDR3, the DNA is TGTGCCAGCAGCTTAGCAAATAGCGGGGGGGCCCATGAGCAGTTCTTC. It yields the protein CASSLANSGGAHEQFF.

The V call is TRBV10-3, the J call TRBJ1-1, with D tentatively TRBD1 (5 bases). Germline V lookup: CDR1 ENHRY, CDR2 SYGVKD. The V gene lost 11 bases and the J gene lost 0 bases, with 16 bases spanning the gap. This CDR3 is 14 amino acids long. For the CDR3, the DNA is TGTGCCGCCCGGGGGGAGAGTATGAACACTGAAGCTTTCTTT. This translates into CAARGESMNTEAFF.

This chain connects TRBV27 to TRBJ1-1; D is possibly TRBD1 (6 bases). The CDR3 has 14 residues. V was cut by 4 bases and J by 2 bases, with 11 bases left in between. Germline values: CDR1 MNHEY, CDR2 SMNVEV (reference sequence). The CDR3 nucleotides are TGTGCCAGCAGTTACAGGGCCACTAACACTGAAGCTTTCTTT. Translated: CASSYRATNTEAFF.

This sequence joins TRBV28 and TRBJ2-2; D is unresolved. There are 12 residues in the CDR3. V was pared by 3 bases and J by 5 bases, with 4 bases between. Per the germline V gene, CDR1 is MDHEN and CDR2 is SYDVKM. The CDR3 loop is CASSLGTGELFF. DNA for the CDR3: TGTGCCAGCAGTTTGGGGACCGGGGAGCTGTTTTTT.

This chain connects TRBV5-1 to TRBJ2-3, with 8 bases matching TRBD2. The CDR3 contains 15 residues. In germline, CDR1 is SGHRS, CDR2 YFSETQ. The ends lost 4 bases at V and 2 bases at J; junction bases unmatched: 6. The CDR3, as DNA: TGCGCCAGCAGCAGATTTAGCGGGGACACAGATACGCAGTATTTT. Translated: CASSRFSGDTDTQYF.

The chain is built from TRBV2 and TRBJ2-7, with 10 bases that match TRBD2. The germline V gene encodes CDR1 SNHLY and CDR2 FYNNEI. The CDR3 has 15 amino acids. V shed 0 bases, J shed 2 bases, and the junction held 1 base outside the gene matches. CDR3 sequence: CASSEASGRTYEQYF. The DNA of the CDR3 is TGTGCCAGCAGTGAAGCTAGCGGGAGGACCTACGAGCAGTACTTC.

The V gene is TRBV25-1, the J gene TRBJ2-2, with D unclear. CDR1 and CDR2 (germline): MGHDK, SYGVNS. V gave up 5 bases and J gave up 1 base, with 17 bases separating them. The CDR3 runs to 17 residues. The CDR3 DNA is TGTGCCAGCAGTACCCTCGGTCCCGCATTGAACACCGGGGAGCTGTTTTTT. This translates into CASSTLGPALNTGELFF.

The DNA for the CDR3 is TGTGCCAGCAGCTCCCGGCAGGGGGCCTCCACAGATACGCAGTATTTT. It translates to CASSSRQGASTDTQYF. The chain combines TRBV11-3 with TRBJ2-3; TRBD1 agrees at 8 bases. Germline CDR1 SGHNT, CDR2 YENEEA. CDR3 length equals 16 residues. J was trimmed by 2 bases and V by 4 bases; bases with no gene match: 8.

The chain employs TRBV19 and TRBJ1-6; 9 bases match TRBD1. CDR1 and CDR2 (germline): LNHDA, SQIVND (reference sequence). Germline trimming cut 3 bases from V and 5 bases from J; bases unmatched to any gene: 14. This CDR3 comprises 19 residues. The CDR3 DNA sequence: TGTGCCAGTAGTATGGGGACAGGGTCGATGCGGGAAGATAATTCACCCCTCCACTTT. It is translated as CASSMGTGSMREDNSPLHF.

The chain joins TRBV5-1 to TRBJ2-3; 12 bases line up with TRBD1. The CDR3 totals 15 residues. CDR1 SGHRS and CDR2 YFSETQ come from the germline V gene. V lost 3 bases to trimming and J lost 4 bases; unmatched junction nucleotides: 3. The CDR3: CASSSGTGGSDTQYF. The CDR3 DNA reads as TGCGCCAGCAGCTCCGGGACAGGGGGCTCAGATACGCAGTATTTT. The whole variable domain, filled in from reference TRBV5-1 and TRBJ2-3, reads KAGVTQTPRYLIKTRGQQVTLSCSPISGHRSVSWYQQTPGQGLQFLFEYFSETQRNKGNFPGRFSGRQFSNSRSEMNVSTLELGDSALYLCASSSGTGGSDTQYFGPGTRLTVL.

V and J are TRBV25-1 and TRBJ2-6, with D uncertain. Germline V CDR1 and CDR2: MGHDK, SYGVNS. The ends were cut back, 1 base at V and 2 bases at J, with 12 bases in the middle. The CDR3 sequence is 17 residues long. The CDR3 DNA is TGTGCCAGCAGTGAATCCTCTTTTTTTCCTGGGGCCAACGTCCTGACTTTC. Translation gives CASSESSFFPGANVLTF.

The chain has TRBV27 and TRBJ1-2, with 8 nucleotides matching TRBD1. This CDR3 spans 14 amino acids. The J segment lost 6 bases and the V segment lost 2 bases, leaving 5 bases of the junction unmatched. Germline-derived CDR1 and CDR2 are MNHEY and SMNVEV (reference sequence). The CDR3 region is CASSLLQGADGYTF. The CDR3 DNA is TGTGCCAGCAGTTTACTTCAGGGGGCGGATGGCTACACCTTC.

The chain joins TRBV7-8 to TRBJ2-3; D may be TRBD1 (5 bases). Trimming left V 6 bases short and J 8 bases short, with 15 bases between. Germline CDR1 and CDR2: SGHVS and FQNEAQ. The CDR3 contains 13 residues. CDR3 in amino acids: CASRQTGVGTQYF. The CDR3, as DNA: TGTGCCAGCAGACAAACAGGAGTAGGTACGCAGTATTTT.

This chain joins TRBV27 and TRBJ1-2; possible D gene TRBD1, 5 bases. The ends were cut back, 1 base at V and 2 bases at J, with 8 bases in the middle. This CDR3 has 14 amino acids. Germline-derived CDR1 and CDR2 are MNHEY and SMNVEV (reference sequence). CDR3 coding DNA: TGTGCCAGCAGTTTATATCGGGGGAACTATGGCTACACCTTC. It specifies CASSLYRGNYGYTF.

This clone appeared once. The rearrangement uses TRBV28 and TRBJ2-7, with D perhaps TRBD1 (5 bases). V gave up 11 bases and J gave up 3 bases, with 14 bases separating them. The CDR3 covers 12 residues. From germline, CDR1 is MDHEN and CDR2 SYDVKM. CDR3 sequence reads: CASWGNSYEQYF. DNA for the CDR3: TGTGCCTCCTGGGGCAACAGCTACGAGCAGTACTTC. The complete variable domain, with remaining parts taken from reference TRBV28 and TRBJ2-7, reads DVKVTQSSRYLVKRTGEKVFLECVQDMDHENMFWYRQDPGLGLRLIYFSYDVKMKEKGDIPEGYSVSREKKERFSLILESASTNQTSMYLCASWGNSYEQYFGPGTRLTVT.

The gene calls are TRBV19 and TRBJ2-3; TRBD2 aligns across 7 bases. The germline gives CDR1 LNHDA, CDR2 SQIVND (reference sequence). V shed 7 bases, J shed 0 bases, and the junction held 4 bases outside the gene matches. This CDR3 is built from 14 residues. CDR3: CASNSGRSTDTQYF. The CDR3 region has the DNA TGTGCCAGTAATAGCGGGCGAAGCACAGATACGCAGTATTTT.

The V and J genes are TRBV15 and TRBJ2-1; D gene ambiguous. V shed 0 bases and J shed 9 bases, with 6 bases lying between them. The CDR3 is made up of 12 amino acids. Germline V gene sequence: CDR1 LNHNV, CDR2 YYDKDF (reference sequence). CDR3 in DNA: TGTGCCACCAGCAGAGATTGGGGTGAGCAGTTCTTC. It yields the protein CATSRDWGEQFF.

This clone was seen once. The gene calls are TRBV7-9 and TRBJ2-4, with 8 nucleotides matching TRBD1. Germline CDR1 SEHNR, CDR2 FQNEAQ (reference sequence). CDR3 length: 14 amino acids. V dropped 3 bases and J dropped 5; count of bases not matched to a gene: 3. For the CDR3, the DNA is TGTGCCAGCAGCTTCGCAGGGGGCCAAAACATTCAGTACTTC. It translates to CASSFAGGQNIQYF.

About this clone itself: Compared with germline, one end of the junction differs, possibly owing to a read error. Here the CDR3 reads CASSQDRGQETQYF. The CDR3 bases are TGTGCTAGCAGCCAGGACAGGGGACAAGAGACCCAGTACTTC. The chain uses TRBV7-7 and TRBJ2-5; 9 bases map to TRBD1. The V gene's germline CDR1 is SSHAT and CDR2 FNYEAQ (reference sequence). The CDR3 is made up of 14 amino acids.

This chain connects TRBV6-5 to TRBJ2-5; D is possibly TRBD2 (6 bases). Germline CDR1 reads MNHEY; CDR2 reads SVGAGI. CDR3 length: 14 amino acids. Between the trimmed V and J ends, which lost 0 bases and 4 bases, there was a span of 9 bases. CDR3 residues: CASSYSVGGETQYF. The CDR3 region has the DNA TGTGCCAGCAGTTACTCGGTGGGGGGAGAGACCCAGTACTTC.

This rearrangement joins TRBV7-3 to TRBJ2-5, with TRBD1 identical over 7 bases. Germline V CDR1 and CDR2: SGHTA, FQGTGA. V lost 4 bases to trimming and J lost 5 bases; unmatched junction nucleotides: 4. The CDR3 sequence is 13 residues long. The CDR3 is CASSSTGLETQYF. For the CDR3, the DNA is TGTGCCAGCAGCTCGACAGGGTTGGAGACCCAGTACTTC. Together with reference TRBV7-3 and TRBJ2-5, the CDR3 gives the full variable domain: GAGVSQTPSNKVTEKGKYVELRCDPISGHTALYWYRQSLGQGPEFLIYFQGTGAADDSGLPNDRFFAVRPEGSVSTLKIQRTERGDSAVYLCASSSTGLETQYFGPGTRLLVL.

This chain uses TRBV5-1 with TRBJ2-3; D might be TRBD1 (6 bases). Per the germline V gene, CDR1 is SGHRS and CDR2 is YFSETQ. The CDR3 has 15 amino acids. V lost 0 bases, J lost 5 bases, and 13 bases lay in between. CDR3 protein: CASSLVGQGRDTQYF. The CDR3 nucleotides are TGCGCCAGCAGCTTGGTCGGCCAGGGGAGAGATACGCAGTATTTT.

This clone has only a few counts. The chain carries TRBV11-2 and TRBJ2-1; D may be TRBD1 (5 bases). Trimming took 1 base from V and 9 from J, leaving 10 bases between them. The CDR3 is made up of 13 amino acids. Germline loops: CDR1 SGHAT, CDR2 FQNNGV. In nucleotides, the CDR3 is TGTGCCAGCAGCTTAGCGAGACAGTTTGAGCAGTTCTTC. As protein: CASSLARQFEQFF.